This record concerns one T cell receptor (beta chain) sequence. The CDR3 covers 15 residues. J gave up 0 bases and V 5 bases, and 7 bases lay outside the gene matches. The germline V gene encodes CDR1 SGHRS and CDR2 YFSETQ. Profiling relied on immunoSEQ multiplex PCR, and the TCRdb table lists in-frame clones only, not all of them. The sample yields tens of thousands of clones, about four fifths seen once. The data originate from a study of blood T cell repertoires in COVID-19. The TCR sequence derives from a human donor in a cohort sampled during active COVID-19. The rearrangement uses TRBV5-1 and TRBJ1-1; 7 positions agree with TRBD1. The sequenced sample was peripheral blood. DNA of the CDR3: TGCGCCAGCAGTCCACAGGGGACTTTGAACACTGAAGCTTTCTTT. Translation: CASSPQGTLNTEAFF.